Below are 30 T cell receptor beta chains sequenced from a single sample in a study of graft-versus-host responses after intestinal transplantation. No antigen has been identified for these receptors. The data were produced by immunoSEQ multiplex PCR, yet TCRdb's version contains in-frame clones alone and is incomplete. The sample consists of over 65,000 clones, roughly 91% of them appearing once. The source was unstimulated CD4+ T cells sorted from spleen or lymph node cells, collected before intestinal transplant. The receptors derive from a human donor who received an intestinal transplant.

This sequence joins TRBV5-1 and TRBJ2-7, with 13 nucleotides matching TRBD2. Trimming at V came to 1 base and at J to 3 bases, leaving 13 bases not matched to a gene. Germline V gene data show CDR1 as SGHRS and CDR2 as YFSETQ. This CDR3 region has 19 residues. DNA of the CDR3: TGCGCCAGCAGCTTGACACCGGGACTAGCGGGGACAAGACACTACGAGCAGTACTTC. Its protein is CASSLTPGLAGTRHYEQYF.

In its sample, this clone was seen a few times. V and J are TRBV7-2 and TRBJ1-6; 10 nucleotides agree with TRBD1. CDR3 length: 13 amino acids. CDR1 and CDR2 (germline): SGHTA, FQGNSA. J lost 12 bases, V lost 4 bases, and 3 bases had no gene match. The CDR3 DNA reads TGTGCCAGCAGCTGGGACAGGGGTAAACCCCTCCACTTT. It is translated as CASSWDRGKPLHF.

The chain joins TRBV2 to TRBJ1-1; 12 bases agree with TRBD1. The germline V gene has CDR1 SNHLY and CDR2 FYNNEI. This CDR3 comprises 17 residues. V dropped 4 bases and J dropped 3; count of bases not matched to a gene: 9. The CDR3 is CASSVTGTGGKDTEAFF. CDR3 nucleotide sequence: TGTGCCAGCAGTGTTACCGGGACAGGGGGCAAGGACACTGAAGCTTTCTTT.

The chain joins TRBV14 to TRBJ2-3, with 9 bases aligning to TRBD1. The germline CDR1 and CDR2 sequences are SGHDN and FVKESK. V lost 1 base and J lost 1; bases outside the gene matches: 0. The CDR3 spans 15 residues. This CDR3 reads CASSQGTGGTDTQYF. CDR3 DNA: TGTGCCAGCAGCCAAGGGACAGGGGGCACAGATACGCAGTATTTT.

The V call is TRBV5-1, the J call TRBJ2-7, with D unresolved. Trimming removed 1 base at V and 3 bases at J, with 8 bases between. The CDR3 length is 13 residues. Per the germline V gene, CDR1 is SGHRS and CDR2 is YFSETQ. CDR3 region: CASSLQGGYEQYF. The CDR3 coding sequence is TGCGCCAGCAGCTTGCAAGGCGGCTACGAGCAGTACTTC.

V gene TRBV19 combines with J gene TRBJ1-5; 7 nucleotides agree with TRBD1. The V segment lost 5 bases and the J segment 2 bases; nucleotides outside the gene matches: 0. Germline V gene data show CDR1 as LNHDA and CDR2 as SQIVND (reference sequence). The length of the CDR3 is 13 residues. CDR3 region: CASSGTGNQPQHF. The CDR3 DNA reads as TGTGCCAGTAGTGGGACAGGCAATCAGCCCCAGCATTTT.

J is TRBJ1-1 and V is TRBV7-2; D may be TRBD1 (5 bases). The CDR3 covers 12 residues. The germline gives CDR1 SGHTA, CDR2 FQGNSA. The CDR3 is CASARVGAEAFF. The CDR3 nucleotides are TGTGCTTCTGCCAGGGTGGGCGCTGAAGCTTTCTTT. The variable domain in full, with the rest retrieved from reference TRBV7-2 and TRBJ1-1, is GAGVSQSPSNKVTEKGKDVELRCDPISGHTALYWYRQSLGQGLEFLIYFQGNSAPDKSGLPSDRFSAERTGGSVSTLTIQRTQQEDSAVYLCASARVGAEAFFGQGTRLTVV.

This clone was counted a few times. The chain couples TRBV9 to TRBJ2-1; 12 bases agree with TRBD2. V gave up 2 bases and J gave up 10 bases; unmatched junction bases: 7. CDR1 is SGDLS and CDR2 is YYNGEE in the germline V gene. The CDR3 contains 15 residues. DNA for the CDR3: TGTGCCAGCAGCGTGGCTAGCGGGGGGGTTGGGGAGCAGTTCTTC. The encoded protein is CASSVASGGVGEQFF. Drawing the rest from reference TRBV9 and TRBJ2-1, the complete variable domain is DSGVTQTPKHLITATGQRVTLRCSPRSGDLSVYWYQQSLDQGLQFLIQYYNGEERAKGNILERFSAQQFPDLHSELNLSSLELGDSALYFCASSVASGGVGEQFFGPGTRLTVL.

V gene TRBV4-1 combines with J gene TRBJ1-6; TRBD1 might be the D (5 bases). The length of the CDR3 is 17 residues. V was cut by 2 bases and J by 9 bases, with 20 bases left in between. The germline gives CDR1 MGHRA, CDR2 YSYEKL. The CDR3 loop reads CASSQPRGGSGISPLHF. The DNA for the CDR3 is TGCGCCAGCAGCCAACCTCGTGGGGGGTCGGGAATTTCACCCCTCCACTTT.

In this sample, this clone turned up once. The chain couples TRBV19 to TRBJ2-2, with D possibly being TRBD1 (5 bases). The CDR3 has 16 residues. CDR1 is LNHDA, CDR2 SQIVND, per germline (reference sequence). The V end was cut by 1 base, the J end by 5 bases, with 14 bases between. The CDR3 coding sequence is TGTGCCAGTAGTATAGTAATCCAGGGTGGGACCGGGGAGCTGTTTTTT. It codes for CASSIVIQGGTGELFF.

The chain has TRBV7-2 and TRBJ2-7; D possibly corresponds to TRBD1 (6 bases). The CDR3 has 16 amino acids. Trimming cost V 4 bases and J 5 bases, with 21 bases left between them. CDR1 is SGHTA, CDR2 FQGNSA, per germline. The CDR3 nucleotides read TGTGCCAGCAGCTCCTTACTGACAGGAGTGTATAACGAGCAGTACTTC. Translation: CASSSLLTGVYNEQYF.

The chain links TRBV5-1 to TRBJ2-5; 7 bases align to TRBD2. Germline assignment: CDR1 SGHRS and CDR2 YFSETQ. The CDR3 has 15 residues. V gave up 0 bases and J gave up 0 bases; unmatched junction bases: 2. CDR3 residues: CASSLDLADQETQYF. CDR3 in DNA: TGCGCCAGCAGCTTGGACCTAGCGGACCAAGAGACCCAGTACTTC.

Concerning this clone: The CDR3 ends on some other residue instead of the conserved phenylalanine or tryptophan, so this is likely a read error. The chain combines TRBV2 with TRBJ2-7; 12 bases map to TRBD2. Losses at the gene ends were 7 bases for V and 0 bases for J; bases not matched to a gene: 7. Germline CDR1 SNHLY, CDR2 FYNNEI. CDR3 length: 16 residues. The CDR3 protein is CASTRLAGASSYEQYL. In DNA, the CDR3 is TGTGCCAGCACAAGACTAGCGGGGGCCTCCTCCTACGAGCAGTACCTC.

V gene TRBV28 combines with J gene TRBJ1-2; 9 bases fit TRBD1. Germline CDR1 and CDR2: MDHEN and SYDVKM. Losses at the gene ends were 6 bases for V and 8 bases for J; bases not matched to a gene: 16. The CDR3 is 16 amino acids. CDR3 sequence reads: CASSTWSSGTGFGYTF. The CDR3 DNA reads as TGTGCCAGCAGCACCTGGTCCTCCGGGACAGGGTTCGGCTACACCTTC.

As regards this clone: Within the sample, other DNA sequences also encode this same CDR3. This chain links TRBV29-1 with TRBJ1-2, with D unresolved. Germline lookup yields CDR1 SQVTM and CDR2 ANQGSEA. The CDR3 runs 13 residues. With 1 base removed from V and 4 bases from J, the gap between germline ends came to 10 bases. CDR3 protein: CSVEVRGSYGYTF. The CDR3 bases are TGCAGCGTTGAAGTACGAGGGTCCTATGGCTACACCTTC.

The chain carries TRBV5-6 and TRBJ2-7, with TRBD2 matching over 8 bases. The CDR3 covers 16 residues. Germline CDR1 and CDR2: SGHDT and YYEEEE. The J segment lost 6 bases and the V segment lost 6 bases, leaving 17 bases of the junction unmatched. The chain's CDR3 is CASTIRLGRGDFEQYF. The CDR3 coding sequence is TGTGCCAGCACCATCCGATTGGGGCGGGGGGATTTCGAGCAGTACTTC.

V gene TRBV6-5 combines with J gene TRBJ1-6; D not resolved. In germline, CDR1 is MNHEY, CDR2 SVGAGI. Trimming left V 0 bases short and J 7 bases short, with 10 bases between. This CDR3 region has 15 residues. The CDR3 DNA reads as TGTGCCAGCAGTTACTCCGAGATGAGCAATTCACCCCTCCACTTT. Translation gives CASSYSEMSNSPLHF.

The chain employs TRBV10-3 and TRBJ2-7; 14 nucleotides align to TRBD2. The germline CDR1 and CDR2 sequences are ENHRY and SYGVKD. There are 19 residues in the CDR3. After removal of 4 bases from V and 1 base from J, the junction contained 12 bases not matched to a gene. The CDR3 here is CAISGWTSGGSTPSYEQYF. The CDR3, as DNA: TGTGCCATCAGTGGGTGGACTAGCGGGGGGAGTACCCCATCCTACGAGCAGTACTTC.

The chain couples TRBV10-2 to TRBJ1-1; D is perhaps TRBD1 (6 bases). The CDR3 consists of 14 residues. The V gene's germline CDR1 is WSHSY and CDR2 SAAADI. The V and J ends lost 7 bases and 9 bases respectively, with 21 bases between them. In DNA, the CDR3 is TGCGCCAGCACCGGGACAACTATAGGGAACAAAGCTTTCTTT. This translates into CASTGTTIGNKAFF.

The chain employs TRBV19 and TRBJ2-7; 7 bases align to TRBD1. V was clipped by 5 bases and J by 0 bases; unmatched bases: 16. Germline CDR1 reads LNHDA; CDR2 reads SQIVND (reference sequence). The CDR3 is made up of 18 amino acids. The CDR3 sequence is CASSGGARGSLFSYEQYF. In DNA form, the CDR3 reads TGTGCCAGTAGTGGAGGAGCCAGGGGGTCCCTTTTCTCCTACGAGCAGTACTTC.

The genes are TRBV30 and TRBJ2-3, with 10 bases that match TRBD2. V gave up 5 bases and J gave up 5 bases; unmatched junction bases: 1. This CDR3 is built from 12 residues. Per the germline V gene, CDR1 is GTSNPN and CDR2 is SVGIG (reference sequence). CDR3 residues: CAWGLAEDTQYF. For the CDR3, the DNA is TGTGCCTGGGGACTAGCGGAAGATACGCAGTATTTT. The full variable domain, with the rest looked up from reference TRBV30 and TRBJ2-3, is SQTIHQWPATLVQPVGSPLSLECTVEGTSNPNLYWYRQAAGRGLQLLFYSVGIGQISSEVPQNLSASRPQDRQFILSSKKLLLSDSGFYLCAWGLAEDTQYFGPGTRLTVL.

V usage is TRBV19 and J usage is TRBJ2-5, with a tentative D call TRBD1 (5 bases). Germline V CDR1 and CDR2: LNHDA, SQIVND (reference sequence). V lost 2 bases to trimming and J lost 2 bases, with 12 bases between them. There are 15 residues in the CDR3. The CDR3 loop is CASSIMSGLQETQYF. Here the CDR3 DNA reads TGTGCCAGTAGTATAATGTCAGGGTTACAAGAGACCCAGTACTTC.

The chain employs TRBV4-2 and TRBJ2-3; perhaps TRBD1 as D (5 bases). The length of the CDR3 is 20 residues. V lost 0 bases, J lost 0 bases, and 22 bases lay in between. Looked up from germline, CDR1 is LGHNA and CDR2 is YNFKEQ. CDR3 protein: CASSQDLGDGSFPSTDTQYF. CDR3 in DNA: TGTGCCAGCAGCCAAGACTTAGGGGATGGTAGCTTCCCTAGCACAGATACGCAGTATTTT.

V usage is TRBV28 and J usage is TRBJ1-2; 8 bases align to TRBD1. Losses at the gene ends were 6 bases for V and 3 bases for J; bases not matched to a gene: 3. CDR3 length: 13 residues. Germline V gene data show CDR1 as MDHEN and CDR2 as SYDVKM. CDR3 sequence (DNA): TGTGCCAGCAGCGCAGGGGGCCACTATGGCTACACCTTC. This encodes CASSAGGHYGYTF.

This chain connects TRBV6-6 to TRBJ1-5; D is unclear. V was pared by 2 bases and J by 5 bases, with 13 bases between. The CDR3 length is 15 residues. Germline-derived CDR1 and CDR2 are MNHNY and SVGAGI (reference sequence). CDR3 bases: TGTGCCAGCAGTTACCAAGCGGGGAGATATCAGCCCCAGCATTTT. Its protein is CASSYQAGRYQPQHF.

V gene TRBV5-4 combines with J gene TRBJ1-2, with 7 bases aligning to TRBD1. V gave up 2 bases and J gave up 7 bases; unmatched junction bases: 2. The CDR3 is 12 residues long. Germline V gene lookup returns CDR1 SGHNT and CDR2 YYREEE (reference sequence). This chain's CDR3 is CASSFGDSGYTF. The DNA of the CDR3 is TGTGCCAGCAGCTTTGGGGACAGTGGCTACACCTTC.

The rearrangement uses TRBV2 and TRBJ2-7; perhaps TRBD2 as D (5 bases). CDR3 length equals 13 residues. Germline CDR1 reads SNHLY; CDR2 reads FYNNEI. Trimming took 6 bases from V and 4 from J, leaving 13 bases between them. CDR3 sequence reads: CASRALDFYEQYF. The CDR3 DNA reads TGTGCCAGCAGAGCCCTGGACTTTTACGAGCAGTACTTC.

CDR3 loop: CAWSGQGRNSPLHF. Written as DNA, the CDR3 is TGTGCCTGGAGTGGACAGGGTCGTAATTCACCCCTCCACTTT. The rearrangement uses TRBV30 and TRBJ1-6; 7 nucleotides align to TRBD1. Germline trimming cut 1 base from V and 6 bases from J; bases unmatched to any gene: 3. The CDR3 covers 14 residues. Germline V lookup: CDR1 GTSNPN, CDR2 SVGIG (reference sequence).

This rearrangement joins TRBV19 to TRBJ1-1; 8 bases agree with TRBD1. V dropped 6 bases and J dropped 4; count of bases not matched to a gene: 13. The CDR3 extends over 16 amino acids. Germline-derived CDR1 and CDR2 are LNHDA and SQIVND (reference sequence). For the CDR3, the DNA is TGTGCCAGTAGCCGACAGGGGTCCCCTAGGAGCACTGAAGCTTTCTTT. This encodes CASSRQGSPRSTEAFF.

The sample holds one count of this clone. This same CDR3 is encoded by further DNA sequences in the sample. V gene TRBV6-5 combines with J gene TRBJ1-6, with 8 bases lining up with TRBD1. This CDR3 comprises 15 residues. Germline V gene sequence: CDR1 MNHEY, CDR2 SVGAGI. The ends lost 6 bases at V and 4 bases at J; junction bases unmatched: 5. The CDR3 nucleotides are TGTGCCAGCAGCCCGGACAGGGCTTATAATTCACCCCTCCACTTT. Translation: CASSPDRAYNSPLHF.